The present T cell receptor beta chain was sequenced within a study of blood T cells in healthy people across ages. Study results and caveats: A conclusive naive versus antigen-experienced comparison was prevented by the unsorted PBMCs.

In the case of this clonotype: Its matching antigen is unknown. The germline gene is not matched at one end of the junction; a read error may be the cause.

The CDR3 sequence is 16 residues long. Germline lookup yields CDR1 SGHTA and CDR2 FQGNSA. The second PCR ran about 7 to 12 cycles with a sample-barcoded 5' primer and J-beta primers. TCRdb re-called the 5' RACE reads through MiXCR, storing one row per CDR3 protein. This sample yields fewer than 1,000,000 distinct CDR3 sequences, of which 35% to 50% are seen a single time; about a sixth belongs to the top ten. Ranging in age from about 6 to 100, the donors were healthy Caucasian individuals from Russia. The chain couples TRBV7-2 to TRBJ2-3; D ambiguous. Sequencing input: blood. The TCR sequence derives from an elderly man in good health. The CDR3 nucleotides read TGTGCCAGCAGCTCCACGCACGTGGCAAGCACAGACACGCAGTATTTT. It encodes CASSSTHVASTDTQYF.